The rows below give T cell receptor beta chains drawn from one sample of a study of CD8 T cells in ankylosing spondylitis. TCRdb fed the 5' RACE reads into MiXCR, producing one record per CDR3 protein. The sample contains 500,000 or so distinct CDR3 sequences, roughly 5.2% of which appear only once. Source material: blood, either unsorted or a sorted T cell fraction (not recorded which). The receptors come from a male donor with ankylosing spondylitis. The CDR3 runs from the conserved cysteine through the conserved F or W. A D gene is named only where the DNA matches it firmly. Only some rows state a clone size, as once, few, many or a class for expanded clones.

.	TRBJ1-2	TRBV27	many	TGTGCCAGCAGTTTGAGGGGTATTGGTGGCTACACCTTC	CASSLRGIGGYTF
TRBD1	TRBJ2-2	TRBV25-1	many	TGTGCCAGCAGTGAAATCAGGGGGCCTAGGGCCGGGGAGCTGTTTTTT	CASSEIRGPRAGELFF
.	TRBJ2-5	TRBV7-3	many	TGTGCCAGCAGCTTATATGGGAGAGACCTTAGAAGCCTTGGAGAGACCCAGTACTTC	CASSLYGRDLRSLGETQYF
TRBD2	TRBJ2-3	TRBV9	many	TGTGCCAGCAGCGTAGCTGCGGGGGGGCACTCAGATACGCAGTATTTT	CASSVAAGGHSDTQYF
TRBD1	TRBJ1-2	TRBV4-1	.	TGCGCCAGCAGCCAAGATCGGACAGGGGTATATTTACGCTACACCTTC	CASSQDRTGVYLRYTF
.	TRBJ1-4	TRBV25-1	many	TGTGCCAGCAGTCTGATTAATGAAAAACTGTTTTTT	CASSLINEKLFF
.	TRBJ1-1	TRBV12-3/TRBV12-4	many	TGTGCCAGCAGTTACCGACAAGAAGCTTTCTTT	CASSYRQEAFF
.	TRBJ2-3	TRBV4-3	many	TGCGCCAGCAGCGGTCAGGGTGGCACAGATACGCAGTATTTT	CASSGQGGTDTQYF
.	TRBJ1-4	TRBV4-2	many	TGTGCCAGCAGTAAAGGGGCAACTAATGAAAAACTGTTTTTT	CASSKGATNEKLFF
.	TRBJ2-1	TRBV5-1	.	TGCGCCAGCAGCTGGGGGGCAGGGTCTGGATCCTACAATGAGCAGTTCTTC	CASSWGAGSGSYNEQFF
.	TRBJ1-6	TRBV20-1	many	TGCAGTGCTAGAGCTTGGAACAACTCACCCCTCCACTTT	CSARAWNNSPLHF
.	TRBJ2-7	TRBV12-3/TRBV12-4	many	TGTGCCAGCAGTCCACTAGGAGGGGACGAGCAGTACTTC	CASSPLGGDEQYF
TRBD2	TRBJ2-3	TRBV18	.	TGTGCCAGCTCACCACCGGCTAGCGGAGGGACAGATACGCAGTATTTT	CASSPPASGGTDTQYF
.	TRBJ1-3	TRBV6-5	many	TGTGCCAGCAGTTACTCAAGGTCGGGGGCGTCGGGAAACACCATATATTTT	CASSYSRSGASGNTIYF
TRBD1	TRBJ2-7	TRBV5-5	many	TGTGCCAGCAGCTTGGACAGGGGGTCGGACGAGCAGTACTTC	CASSLDRGSDEQYF
.	TRBJ2-7	TRBV7-2	many	TGTGCCAGCAGCTTTCAAACCACCTACGAGCAGTACTTC	CASSFQTTYEQYF
TRBD2	TRBJ2-7	TRBV7-2	.	TGTGCCAGCAGCTTCCAATCCCAGCGGGAGAAAAACGAGCAGTACTTC	CASSFQSQREKNEQYF
.	TRBJ2-5	TRBV28	.	TGTGCCAGCAGTTTCAGTCCAGACCATCAAGAGACCCAGTACTTC	CASSFSPDHQETQYF
.	TRBJ2-5	TRBV20-1	many	TGCAGTGCTAGAGATACTCGGGAGATAGAGACCCAGTACTTC	CSARDTREIETQYF
TRBD1	TRBJ2-3	TRBV29-1	many	TGCAGCGCCGGTGAGGGGGCAGGAGATACGCAGTATTTT	CSAGEGAGDTQYF
.	TRBJ2-5	TRBV7-8	many	TGTGCCAGCAGCCCCACTCACGAGACCCAGTACTTC	CASSPTHETQYF
.	TRBJ1-2	TRBV28	many	TGTGCCAGCAGTTTGAGGCGCTATGGCTACACCTTC	CASSLRRYGYTF
TRBD1	TRBJ2-7	TRBV28	.	TGTGCCAGCAGGGCCGGACAGGGCAGTTACGAGCAGTACTTC	CASRAGQGSYEQYF
.	TRBJ2-3	TRBV20-1	.	TGCAGTGCTAGAGTCCTCCAGTCTAGCACAGATACGCAGTATTTT	CSARVLQSSTDTQYF
TRBD1	TRBJ2-1	TRBV18	few	TGTGCCAGCTCACAAAATCAGGGGGCCAATGAGCAGTTCTTC	CASSQNQGANEQFF
.	TRBJ2-5	TRBV20-1	many	TGCAGTGCTAGAGACACGGACCGAGGGGTAGGAGAGACCCAGTACTTC	CSARDTDRGVGETQYF
.	TRBJ2-1	TRBV20-1	few	TGCAGTGCTACCAGTCTAGCTTCCTACAATGAGCAGTTCTTC	CSATSLASYNEQFF
.	TRBJ2-7	TRBV27	many	TGTGCCAGCAGCTTGCCGACGTACGAGCAGTACTTC	CASSLPTYEQYF
.	TRBJ2-2	TRBV4-1	.	TGCGCCAGCAGCGCATGGCGGGACGACACCGGGGAGCTGTTTTTT	CASSAWRDDTGELFF
TRBD2	TRBJ2-3	TRBV7-9	many	TGTGCCAGCAGCGCAGGACTAGCGGGAGCAGATACGCAGTATTTT	CASSAGLAGADTQYF
.	TRBJ2-7	TRBV7-2	many	TGTGCCAGCAGCCCCCGGAGACTCTCCTACGAGCAGTACTTC	CASSPRRLSYEQYF
.	TRBJ2-3	TRBV5-1	many	TGCGCCAGCAGCTTGGATCCACAGGGTCAAGATACGCAGTATTTT	CASSLDPQGQDTQYF
.	TRBJ2-7	TRBV20-1	many	TGCAGTGCTAGCCCTTCCGGGACCCGCTACGAGCAGTACTTC	CSASPSGTRYEQYF
.	TRBJ2-7	TRBV4-3	many	TGCGCCAGCAGCCAAGGCACCGAGCCCTACGAGCAGTACTTC	CASSQGTEPYEQYF
.	TRBJ1-2	TRBV5-1	many	TGCGCCAGCAGCTTGGACGGGACGTATGGCTACACCTTC	CASSLDGTYGYTF
TRBD1	TRBJ2-5	TRBV6-5	many	TGTGCCAGCAGTTACTCTAGGGGGCTAGAGACCCAGTACTTC	CASSYSRGLETQYF
.	TRBJ1-5	TRBV20-1	many	TGCAGTGCTGGAATCCACAGGGCGGATCAGCCCCAGCATTTT	CSAGIHRADQPQHF
TRBD1	TRBJ1-5	TRBV6-6	many	TGTGCCAGCAGAACACAGGGGGATCAGCCCCAGCATTTT	CASRTQGDQPQHF
.	TRBJ2-5	TRBV3-1	many	TGTGCCAGCAGCCCCCAGGGTCTTCAAGAGACCCAGTACTTC	CASSPQGLQETQYF
.	TRBJ2-3	TRBV5-4	.	TGTGCCAGCAGCTTCCCTCCGGGACGAAGGGACGATACGCAGTATTTT	CASSFPPGRRDDTQYF
.	TRBJ1-4	TRBV6-5	many	TGTGCCAGCAGTTACCACAGGGTGGGAGATGAAAAACTGTTTTTT	CASSYHRVGDEKLFF
.	TRBJ1-1	TRBV5-1	many	TGCGCCAGCAGTTTGGCGGAAGGTCTAACTGAAGCTTTCTTT	CASSLAEGLTEAFF
.	TRBJ1-1	TRBV10-3	many	TGTGCCATCAGTGACTGGGACCCGCAGGAAGCTTTCTTT	CAISDWDPQEAFF
TRBD2	TRBJ2-7	TRBV7-8	.	TGTGCCAGCAGCCACCCAGCGGGACTAGATGACGAGCAGTACTTC	CASSHPAGLDDEQYF
TRBD2	TRBJ2-5	TRBV5-1	many	TGCGCCAGCAGCTCGAGCGGGGAGGAGACCCAGTACTTC	CASSSSGEETQYF
.	TRBJ2-6	TRBV5-8	many	TGTGCCAGCAGCCTGACAGGAACTTTCTCTGGGGCCAACGTCCTGACTTTC	CASSLTGTFSGANVLTF
TRBD1	TRBJ2-2	TRBV5-1	few	TGCGCCAGCAGCCCGGACAGGGTAGGGAACACCGGGGAGCTGTTTTTT	CASSPDRVGNTGELFF